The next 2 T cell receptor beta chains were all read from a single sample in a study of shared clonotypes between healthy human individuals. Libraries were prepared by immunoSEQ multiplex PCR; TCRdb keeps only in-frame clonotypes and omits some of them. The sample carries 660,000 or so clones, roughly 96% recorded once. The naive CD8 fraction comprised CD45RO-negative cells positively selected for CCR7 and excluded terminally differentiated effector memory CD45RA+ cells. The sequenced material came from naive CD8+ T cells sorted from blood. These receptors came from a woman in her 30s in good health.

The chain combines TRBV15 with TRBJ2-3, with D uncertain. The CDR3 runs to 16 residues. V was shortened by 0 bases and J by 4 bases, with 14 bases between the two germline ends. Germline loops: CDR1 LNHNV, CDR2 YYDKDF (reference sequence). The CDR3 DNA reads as TGTGCCACCAGCAGAGATCCCGACTTACCTCCAGATACGCAGTATTTT. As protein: CATSRDPDLPPDTQYF. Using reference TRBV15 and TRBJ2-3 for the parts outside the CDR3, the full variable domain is DAMVIQNPRYQVTQFGKPVTLSCSQTLNHNVMYWYQQKSSQAPKLLFHYYDKDFNNEADTPDNFQSRRPNTSFCFLDIRSPGLGDTAMYLCATSRDPDLPPDTQYFGPGTRLTVL.

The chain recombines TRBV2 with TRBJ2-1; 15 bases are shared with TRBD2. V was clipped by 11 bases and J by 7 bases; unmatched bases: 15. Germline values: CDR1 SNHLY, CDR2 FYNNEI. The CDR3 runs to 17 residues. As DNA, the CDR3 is TGTGCCCCCGGGGGGGCGCCGGGACTAGCGGGAGGTAATGAGCAGTTCTTC. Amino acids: CAPGGAPGLAGGNEQFF.